These 24 T cell receptor beta chains share one sample of origin, sequenced in a study of blood T cell repertoires in COVID-19. Produced via immunoSEQ multiplex PCR; TCRdb's table is partial and in-frame only. Counted here are 65,000 to 90,000 clones, about 89% occurring once; the ten biggest clones make up 8% to 10%. Sequencing was performed on peripheral blood. The receptors here all came from a man aged 45-65 years with acute or convalescent COVID-19.

The chain has TRBV7-8 and TRBJ2-3; D gene unclear. This CDR3 spans 13 amino acids. V lost 2 bases to trimming and J lost 3 bases, with 6 bases between them. Germline CDR1 is SGHVS and CDR2 is FQNEAQ. The DNA of the CDR3 is TGTGCCAGCAGCTTATCACAGACAGATACGCAGTATTTT. It translates to CASSLSQTDTQYF.

This chain joins TRBV15 and TRBJ1-5; D is unresolved. The germline gives CDR1 LNHNV, CDR2 YYDKDF (reference sequence). The CDR3 spans 14 residues. V was pared by 0 bases and J by 3 bases, with 6 bases between. The CDR3 DNA is TGTGCCACCAGCAGAGATCTGGCCAATCAGCCCCAGCATTTT. Translation gives CATSRDLANQPQHF.

This chain links TRBV7-8 with TRBJ2-5; maybe TRBD1 (6 bases). In germline, CDR1 is SGHVS, CDR2 FQNEAQ. The CDR3 totals 14 residues. V was shortened by 3 bases and J by 2 bases, with 10 bases between the two germline ends. The CDR3 region is CASSFQGIQETQYF. In nucleotides, the CDR3 is TGTGCCAGCAGCTTCCAGGGGATTCAAGAGACCCAGTACTTC.

This clone was recorded a few times. CDR3 amino acids: CASSGQGDYEQYF. CDR3 nucleotide sequence: TGTGCCAGCAGTGGTCAGGGGGACTACGAGCAGTACTTC. The genes are TRBV2 and TRBJ2-7, with 7 positions matching TRBD1. The CDR3 is 13 residues long. Losses at the gene ends were 4 bases for V and 3 bases for J; bases not matched to a gene: 3. Looked up from germline, CDR1 is SNHLY and CDR2 is FYNNEI.

CDR3 region: CASSPQVQGSGNTIYF. The DNA of the CDR3 is TGTGCCAGCTCACCACAGGTGCAGGGGTCTGGAAACACCATATATTTT. The V gene is TRBV18, the J gene TRBJ1-3; possibly TRBD1 for D (6 bases). The CDR3 totals 16 residues. The V gene's germline CDR1 is KGHSH and CDR2 LQKENI. The V and J ends lost 1 base and 1 base respectively, with 11 bases between them.

The rearrangement joins TRBV28 to TRBJ1-5; weak D call: TRBD1 (6 bases). Germline values: CDR1 MDHEN, CDR2 SYDVKM. The V gene lost 4 bases and the J gene lost 6 bases, with 13 bases spanning the gap. The CDR3 length is 14 residues. The DNA for the CDR3 is TGTGCCAGCAGTTCACCGGGGGGCAGTCAGCCCCAGCATTTT. Translated: CASSSPGGSQPQHF.

The chain combines TRBV2 with TRBJ1-1; the match to TRBD1 covers 9 bases. V was pared by 5 bases and J by 6 bases, with 10 bases of the junction left unmatched. CDR1 SNHLY and CDR2 FYNNEI come from the germline V gene. This CDR3 has 15 amino acids. In DNA, the CDR3 is TGTGCCAGCAGTAAAAGGACAGGGGAATCGGCTGAAGCTTTCTTT. Amino acid sequence: CASSKRTGESAEAFF.

The V call is TRBV3-1 (or the pseudogene TRBV3-2), the J call TRBJ2-7, with 12 bases that match TRBD2. The CDR3 has 15 residues. Losses at the gene ends were 4 bases for V and 2 bases for J; bases not matched to a gene: 3. In germline, CDR1 is LGHDT, CDR2 YNNKEL (reference sequence). CDR3 nucleotides: TGTGCCAGCAGCCCGCTAGCGGGGGGGACCTACGAGCAGTACTTC. This encodes CASSPLAGGTYEQYF.

Regarding this clone: Germline is not matched at one junction end, which may reflect a read error. The CDR3 here is CASSERTPPREIF. DNA for the CDR3: TGTGCCAGCAGTGAACGTACCCCCCCACGCGAGATCTTT. The genes are TRBV2 and TRBJ1-4; D remains unclear. Germline V gives CDR1 SNHLY, CDR2 FYNNEI. The CDR3 has 13 amino acids.

The genes are TRBV28 and TRBJ1-2; weak D call: TRBD1 (5 bases). The CDR3 is 15 amino acids. The germline CDR1 and CDR2 sequences are MDHEN and SYDVKM. V was pared by 2 bases and J by 2 bases, with 12 bases between. CDR3 DNA sequence: TGTGCCAGCAGTTTAAAGGAGCCAGGGAACTATGGCTACACCTTC. This sequence encodes CASSLKEPGNYGYTF.

The chain has TRBV28 and TRBJ1-2, with 8 bases identical to TRBD1. The length of the CDR3 is 14 residues. The germline V gene encodes CDR1 MDHEN and CDR2 SYDVKM. V shed 5 bases, J shed 4 bases, and the junction held 6 bases outside the gene matches. The DNA of the CDR3 is TGTGCCAGCAGTGGGGACAGGCCCCCCTATGGCTACACCTTC. Its translation: CASSGDRPPYGYTF.

The gene calls are TRBV3-1 (or the pseudogene TRBV3-2) and TRBJ2-2, with TRBD1 matching 10 bases. The germline gives CDR1 LGHDT, CDR2 YNNKEL (reference sequence). The CDR3 consists of 16 residues. V lost 7 bases to trimming and J lost 7 bases; unmatched junction nucleotides: 12. The CDR3 loop is CASTHWTGGKFGELFF. For the CDR3, the DNA is TGTGCCAGCACCCACTGGACAGGGGGAAAATTCGGGGAGCTGTTTTTT.

The count of this clone is one. This chain uses TRBV19 with TRBJ1-5, with 8 bases identical to TRBD1. After removal of 6 bases from V and 5 bases from J, the junction contained 6 bases not matched to a gene. This CDR3 comprises 14 residues. Germline CDR1 reads LNHDA; CDR2 reads SQIVND (reference sequence). This CDR3 is CASRTRGQDQPQHF. The CDR3 region has the DNA TGTGCCAGTAGGACCAGGGGGCAGGATCAGCCCCAGCATTTT.

The chain employs TRBV6-1 and TRBJ1-2; 10 nucleotides match TRBD1. CDR3 length equals 13 residues. The ends lost 4 bases at V and 10 bases at J; junction bases unmatched: 6. Germline V lookup: CDR1 MNHNS, CDR2 SASEGT. The CDR3 reads CASSGQGANDYTF. As DNA, the CDR3 is TGTGCCAGCAGTGGACAGGGGGCGAACGACTACACCTTC.

J is TRBJ2-5 and V is TRBV9; D is perhaps TRBD1 (5 bases). The CDR3 is 14 amino acids. V was shortened by 0 bases and J by 5 bases, with 11 bases between the two germline ends. Germline values: CDR1 SGDLS, CDR2 YYNGEE. The CDR3 here is CASSVEGNWETQYF. CDR3 bases: TGTGCCAGCAGCGTAGAGGGGAATTGGGAGACCCAGTACTTC.

The chain couples TRBV2 to TRBJ2-7; TRBD1 matches 9 bases. Looked up from germline, CDR1 is SNHLY and CDR2 is FYNNEI. The V and J ends lost 8 bases and 1 base, in that order; junction bases with no gene match: 6. CDR3 length: 14 amino acids. Here the CDR3 reads CASGTGGASYEQYV. The CDR3 nucleotides read TGTGCCAGCGGAACAGGGGGCGCTTCCTACGAGCAGTACGTC.

The gene calls are TRBV11-1 and TRBJ2-3; TRBD1 agrees at 9 bases. The ends lost 5 bases at V and 1 base at J; junction bases unmatched: 4. This CDR3 has 15 amino acids. Germline CDR1 is SGHAT and CDR2 is FQDESV (reference sequence). For the CDR3, the DNA is TGTGCCAGCAGCCCTTGGACAGGGGGCACAGATACGCAGTATTTT. Its translation is CASSPWTGGTDTQYF. Together with reference TRBV11-1 and TRBJ2-3, the CDR3 gives the full variable domain: EAEVAQSPRYKITEKSQAVAFWCDPISGHATLYWYRQILGQGPELLVQFQDESVVDDSQLPKDRFSAERLKGVDSTLKIQPAELGDSAMYLCASSPWTGGTDTQYFGPGTRLTVL.

The chain recombines TRBV6-4 with TRBJ1-2, with D possibly TRBD1 on 5 matching bases. Trimming shortened V by 3 bases and J by 3 bases, and 20 bases separated the two germline ends. The length of the CDR3 is 17 residues. CDR1 is MRHNA, CDR2 SNTAGT, per germline. CDR3 protein: CASSDGAGLGLHYGYTF. The CDR3 DNA reads as TGTGCCAGCAGTGATGGGGCAGGGCTAGGTCTTCACTATGGCTACACCTTC.

The chain is built from TRBV30 and TRBJ1-6; weak D call: TRBD1 (6 bases). Germline V lookup: CDR1 GTSNPN, CDR2 SVGIG (reference sequence). The CDR3 runs to 11 residues. The ends were cut back, 5 bases at V and 11 bases at J, with 10 bases in the middle. CDR3 amino acids: CAWARTAPLHF. The CDR3 coding sequence is TGTGCCTGGGCCCGGACAGCACCCCTCCACTTT. The whole variable domain, remainder taken from reference TRBV30 and TRBJ1-6, is SQTIHQWPATLVQPVGSPLSLECTVEGTSNPNLYWYRQAAGRGLQLLFYSVGIGQISSEVPQNLSASRPQDRQFILSSKKLLLSDSGFYLCAWARTAPLHFGNGTRLTVT.

The chain uses TRBV2 and TRBJ2-7; D gene unclear. Germline CDR1 and CDR2: SNHLY and FYNNEI. The CDR3 spans 12 residues. The germline V and J ends were trimmed by 6 bases and 4 bases, with 10 bases remaining between them. CDR3 region: CASSPTLYEQYF. CDR3 sequence (DNA): TGTGCCAGCAGCCCTACTCTGTACGAGCAGTACTTC.

The chain has TRBV7-3 and TRBJ1-2; 9 positions match TRBD1. After removal of 0 bases from V and 5 bases from J, the junction contained 4 bases not matched to a gene. This CDR3 contains 15 residues. Germline V CDR1 and CDR2: SGHTA, FQGTGA. The CDR3 loop is CASSLTGQGAYGYTF. The CDR3 bases are TGTGCCAGCAGCTTAACGGGACAGGGTGCATATGGCTACACCTTC.

This clone was detected once. This chain joins TRBV6-5 and TRBJ2-7; 7 bases fit TRBD1. Germline assignment: CDR1 MNHEY and CDR2 SVGAGI. J lost 1 base, V lost 5 bases, and 8 bases had no gene match. The CDR3 is made up of 15 amino acids. CDR3 amino acids: CASSLNRGPSYEQYF. In nucleotides, the CDR3 is TGTGCCAGCAGTCTAAACAGGGGCCCTTCCTACGAGCAGTACTTC.

This clone was counted a single time. The CDR3: CASSRFSDTIYF. The DNA for the CDR3 is TGTGCCAGCAGCCGCTTCTCGGACACCATATATTTT. V is TRBV9 and J is TRBJ1-3; D call uncertain. This CDR3 region has 12 residues. Germline-derived CDR1 and CDR2 are SGDLS and YYNGEE. The ends were cut back, 4 bases at V and 8 bases at J, with 10 bases in the middle.

This sequence joins TRBV7-2 and TRBJ2-5; 12 nucleotides align to TRBD2. This CDR3 has 17 amino acids. CDR1 is SGHTA, CDR2 FQGNSA, per germline. V lost 3 bases to trimming and J lost 5 bases; unmatched junction nucleotides: 10. CDR3: CASSLPGLAGLGETQYF. Written as DNA, the CDR3 is TGTGCCAGCAGCTTGCCGGGACTAGCGGGTCTTGGGGAGACCCAGTACTTC. The full variable domain, completed using reference TRBV7-2 and TRBJ2-5, is GAGVSQSPSNKVTEKGKDVELRCDPISGHTALYWYRQSLGQGLEFLIYFQGNSAPDKSGLPSDRFSAERTGGSVSTLTIQRTQQEDSAVYLCASSLPGLAGLGETQYFGPGTRLLVL.